The rows below give T cell receptor beta chains drawn from one sample of a study of shared clonotypes between healthy human individuals. Some clones are missing from TCRdb's copy, which holds only in-frame ones; the method was immunoSEQ multiplex PCR. The sample shows about 2 million clones, over 85% of them seen only once. Sequencing was performed on naive CD8+ T cells sorted from blood. These receptors originate from a man younger than 35 in good health. Both conserved end residues are part of each CDR3.

TRBJ2-1	TRBV6-1	CASREGRPHYNEQFF
TRBJ1-5	TRBV6-5	CASSPPDSNQPQHF
TRBJ1-5	TRBV7-9	CASSFGTGNQPQHF
TRBJ1-4	TRBV19	CASSTGGAGLFF
TRBJ2-3	TRBV6-5	CASSSDPYTDTQYF
TRBJ2-7	TRBV10-1	CASSESVGGEQYF
TRBJ2-7	TRBV5-8	CASSYIREDYEQYF
TRBJ2-2	TRBV2	CATEEAGGGTGELFF
TRBJ1-4	TRBV13	CASSSSTNEKLFF
TRBJ2-1	TRBV13	CASSSQYPSYNEQFF
TRBJ1-6	TRBV13	CASSLGALSGNSPLHF
TRBJ2-7	TRBV10-1	CASSDPGQGVDWGEQYF
TRBJ1-1	TRBV15	CATSRVMDTEAFF
TRBJ2-7	TRBV27	CASSLDPGVGYEQYF
TRBJ1-6	TRBV30	CAWSSGTGYSSPLHF
TRBJ2-7	TRBV5-1	CASSLGYTSGDYEQYF
TRBJ2-3	TRBV28	CASSHPGLAGDTDTQYF
TRBJ2-1	TRBV5-1	CASSFLLAGVDNEQFF